The sequence of this T cell receptor (beta chain) was determined in a study of cytomegalovirus exposure and HLA in healthy donors. Findings of the study overall: Follow-up analysis seemed to connect common viral pathogens with several of the most significant clusters identified. Some highly shared sequence variants likely arose as a pipeline artifact. Confirmation was obtained in vitro that a few CMV-associated chains are specific for CMV antigens. It has been reported that TCR beta sequences accurately predicted the HLA-A and HLA-B alleles of most subjects.

The primer mix had 60 Vbeta and 13 Jbeta primers. TCRdb's copy holds only in-frame clones and misses some; the assay was immunoSEQ multiplex PCR. The sample shows about 130,000 clones, 79% of them seen only once. With respect to this clone: Its matching antigen is unknown.

The clonotype was recovered from a man younger than 30 in good health and CMV-seronegative. Material: PBMCs.

CDR3 coding DNA: TGTGCCTGGAGCCGCCCGGGACAGGGGACCTCCTACGAGCAGTACTTC. This translates into CAWSRPGQGTSYEQYF. This sequence joins TRBV30 and TRBJ2-7; 10 bases line up with TRBD1. This CDR3 region has 16 residues. Germline CDR1 reads GTSNPN; CDR2 reads SVGIG (reference sequence). With 3 bases clipped from V and 0 bases from J, the junction kept 8 bases outside the gene matches.